This is a list of T cell receptor beta chains from one sample in a study of T cell repertoires in cytomegalovirus infection. TCRdb re-derived calls from the reads in MiXCR, one entry per CDR3 protein. The table includes approximately 490,000 distinct CDR3 sequences, about 11% detected once. Source material: PBMCs. These receptors were collected from a human donor in good health (CMV status not recorded). Some clones in this sample may be carry-over from other donors' samples. The conserved cysteine and the conserved F or W are not part of the CDR3 here.

>TRBJ1-2|TRBV28
ASSLFTGAGGYT
>TRBJ1-5|TRBV7-2
ASSLARGGDQH
>TRBJ2-2|TRBV29-1
SVIRQLGAGELF
>TRBJ2-3|TRBV10-3
AISPEARDTQY
>TRBJ2-3|TRBV12-5
ASGLGTGSPPSTDTQY
>TRBJ1-1|TRBV6-1
ASSEWFGSVNTEAF
>TRBJ2-5|TRBV11-2
ASSLAGASRETQY
>TRBJ2-1|TRBV29-1
SVGSGDNEQF
>TRBJ2-3|TRBV20-1
SARAGLVGGADTQY
>TRBJ2-1|TRBV13
ASSLGGTGRYNEQF
>TRBJ1-3|TRBV6-1
ASRGPEGGNTIY
>TRBJ2-2|TRBV13
ASSLQGAYGELF
>TRBJ2-7|TRBV20-1
SARDPRTSSGEQY
>TRBJ2-3|TRBV7-2
ASKIAGGSVDTQY